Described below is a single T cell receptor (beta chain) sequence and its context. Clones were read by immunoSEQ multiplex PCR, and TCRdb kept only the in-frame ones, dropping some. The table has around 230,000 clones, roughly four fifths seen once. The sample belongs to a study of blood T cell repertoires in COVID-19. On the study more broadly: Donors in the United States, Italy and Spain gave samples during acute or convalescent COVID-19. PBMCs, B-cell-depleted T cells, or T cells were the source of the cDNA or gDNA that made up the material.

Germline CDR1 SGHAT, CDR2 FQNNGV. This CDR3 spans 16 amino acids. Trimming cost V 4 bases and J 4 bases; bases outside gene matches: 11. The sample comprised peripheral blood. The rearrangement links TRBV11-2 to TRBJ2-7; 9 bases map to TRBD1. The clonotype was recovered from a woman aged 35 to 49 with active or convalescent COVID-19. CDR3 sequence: CASSSSGTGYFYEQYF. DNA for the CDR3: TGTGCCAGCAGCTCTTCCGGGACAGGGTATTTTTACGAGCAGTACTTC.